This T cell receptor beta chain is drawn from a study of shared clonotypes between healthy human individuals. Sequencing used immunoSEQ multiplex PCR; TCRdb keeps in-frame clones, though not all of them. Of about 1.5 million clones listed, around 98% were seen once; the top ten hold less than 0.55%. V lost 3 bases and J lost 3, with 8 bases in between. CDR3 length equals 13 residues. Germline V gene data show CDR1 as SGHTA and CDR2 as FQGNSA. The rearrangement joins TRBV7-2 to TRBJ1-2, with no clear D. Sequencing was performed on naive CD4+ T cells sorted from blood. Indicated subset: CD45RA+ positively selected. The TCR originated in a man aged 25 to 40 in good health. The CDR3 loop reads CASSFWQDYGYTF. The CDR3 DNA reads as TGTGCCAGCAGCTTTTGGCAGGACTATGGCTACACCTTC.